The clone carrying this TCR beta chain was observed once. Its antigen is unknown. The data were obtained in a study of PD-1 blockade in classical Hodgkin lymphoma. Trimming left V 0 bases short and J 5 bases short, with 7 bases between. The CDR3 is made up of 13 amino acids. From germline, CDR1 is ENHRY and CDR2 SYGVKD. Whole-study findings and limits: By C4D1, CD4+ diversity increased significantly, especially in complete responders.

Measured with immunoSEQ multiplex PCR; TCRdb has only the in-frame clones, and not every one. The sample records 120,000 to 150,000 clones, around 73% being singletons. Every patient had relapsed following autologous stem cell transplantation, and cohorts differed in brentuximab vedotin exposure. The receptor's source is a human donor with classical Hodgkin lymphoma. Specimen: peripheral blood mononuclear cells (PBMCs), collected before the second cycle of nivolumab. The gene calls are TRBV10-3 and TRBJ1-2; D is uncertain. In DNA, the CDR3 is TGTGCCATCAGTGAGTCGCGGGCTTATGGCTACACCTTC. Amino acid sequence: CAISESRAYGYTF.